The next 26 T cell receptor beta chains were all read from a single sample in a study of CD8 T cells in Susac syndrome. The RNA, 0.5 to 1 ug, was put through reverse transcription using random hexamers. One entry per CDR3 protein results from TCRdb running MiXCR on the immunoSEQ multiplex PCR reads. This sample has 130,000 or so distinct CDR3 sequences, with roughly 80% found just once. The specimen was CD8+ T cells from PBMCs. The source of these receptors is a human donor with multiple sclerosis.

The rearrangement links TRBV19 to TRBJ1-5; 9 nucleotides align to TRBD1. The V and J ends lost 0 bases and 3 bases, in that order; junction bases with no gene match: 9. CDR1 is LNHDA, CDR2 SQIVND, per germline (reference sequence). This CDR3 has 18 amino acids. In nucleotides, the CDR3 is TGTGCCAGTAGTATAGATGGCGGGACAGGGCCCCCCAATCAGCCCCAGCATTTT. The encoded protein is CASSIDGGTGPPNQPQHF.

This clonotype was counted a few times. CDR3 residues: CASSQQSLQGPQETQYF. DNA of the CDR3: TGTGCCAGCAGCCAACAAAGTCTTCAGGGACCCCAAGAGACCCAGTACTTC. This sequence joins TRBV3-1 and TRBJ2-5; perhaps D is TRBD1 or TRBD2 (5 bases each). The germline CDR1 and CDR2 sequences are LGHDT and YNNKEL (reference sequence). Trimming shortened V by 2 bases and J by 1 base, and 17 bases separated the two germline ends. The CDR3 extends over 17 amino acids.

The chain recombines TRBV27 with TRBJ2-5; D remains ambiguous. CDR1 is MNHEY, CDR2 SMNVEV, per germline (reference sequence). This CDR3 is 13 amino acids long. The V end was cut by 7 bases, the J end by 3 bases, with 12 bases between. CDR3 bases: TGTGCCAGCATCGGGTTTGGGGAAGAGACCCAGTACTTC. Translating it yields CASIGFGEETQYF.

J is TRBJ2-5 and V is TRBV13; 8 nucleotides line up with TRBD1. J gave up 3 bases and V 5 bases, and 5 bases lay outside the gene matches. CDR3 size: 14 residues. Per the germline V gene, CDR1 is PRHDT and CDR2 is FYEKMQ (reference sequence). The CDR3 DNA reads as TGTGCCAGCAGCACTGGGACAGGCGAAGAGACCCAGTACTTC. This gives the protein CASSTGTGEETQYF.

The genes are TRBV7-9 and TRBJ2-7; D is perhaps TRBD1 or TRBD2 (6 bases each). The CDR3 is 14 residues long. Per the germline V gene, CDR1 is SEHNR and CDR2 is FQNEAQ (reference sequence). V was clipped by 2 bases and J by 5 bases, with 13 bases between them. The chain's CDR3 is CASSLLGGTHEQYF. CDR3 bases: TGTGCCAGCAGCTTACTGGGGGGCACCCACGAGCAGTACTTC.

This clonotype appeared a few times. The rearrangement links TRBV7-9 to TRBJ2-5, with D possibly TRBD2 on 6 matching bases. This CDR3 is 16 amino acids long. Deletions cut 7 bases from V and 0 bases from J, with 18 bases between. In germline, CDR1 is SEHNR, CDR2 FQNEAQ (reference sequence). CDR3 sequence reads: CASIPGGEGYQETQYF. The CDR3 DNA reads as TGTGCCAGCATCCCCGGCGGGGAAGGCTACCAAGAGACCCAGTACTTC.

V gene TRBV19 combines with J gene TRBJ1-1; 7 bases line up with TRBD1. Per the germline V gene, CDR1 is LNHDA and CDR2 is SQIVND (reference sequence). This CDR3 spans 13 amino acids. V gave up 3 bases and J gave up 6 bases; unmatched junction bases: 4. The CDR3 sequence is CASSMTGYAEAFF. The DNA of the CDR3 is TGTGCCAGTAGTATGACAGGGTATGCTGAAGCTTTCTTT.

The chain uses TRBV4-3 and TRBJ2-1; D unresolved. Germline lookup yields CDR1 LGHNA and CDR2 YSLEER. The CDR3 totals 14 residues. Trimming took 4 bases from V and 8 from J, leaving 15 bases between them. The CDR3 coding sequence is TGCGCCAGCAGCCCTCGTGGCGATTTTTATGAGCAGTTCTTC. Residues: CASSPRGDFYEQFF.

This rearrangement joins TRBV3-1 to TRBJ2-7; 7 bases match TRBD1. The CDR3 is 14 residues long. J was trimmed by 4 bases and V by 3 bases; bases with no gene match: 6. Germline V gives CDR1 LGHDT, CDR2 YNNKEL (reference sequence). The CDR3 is CASSQTGYYYEQYF. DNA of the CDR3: TGTGCCAGCAGCCAGACAGGGTATTATTACGAGCAGTACTTC.

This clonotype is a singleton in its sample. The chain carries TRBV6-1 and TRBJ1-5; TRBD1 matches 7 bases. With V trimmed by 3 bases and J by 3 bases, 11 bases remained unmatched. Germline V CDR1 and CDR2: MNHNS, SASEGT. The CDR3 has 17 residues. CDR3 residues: CASSDILGQVDNQPQHF. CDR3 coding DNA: TGTGCCAGCAGTGATATTCTAGGACAGGTGGACAATCAGCCCCAGCATTTT.

CDR3 in DNA: TGTGCCAGCAGTGAAGTACTCGCCTCCTACAATGAGCAGTTCTTC. Protein: CASSEVLASYNEQFF. The rearrangement joins TRBV6-1 to TRBJ2-1; D unresolved. Trimming took 1 base from V and 0 from J, leaving 7 bases between them. The CDR3 loop spans 15 amino acids. Germline CDR1 is MNHNS and CDR2 is SASEGT.

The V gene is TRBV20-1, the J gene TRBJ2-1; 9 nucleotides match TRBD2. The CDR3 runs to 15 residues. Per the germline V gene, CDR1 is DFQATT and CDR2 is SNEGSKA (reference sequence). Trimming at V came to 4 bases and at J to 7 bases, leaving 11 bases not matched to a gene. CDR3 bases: TGCAGTGCTACCCAGCTGCGGGGGGGCGGGAATGAGCAGTTCTTC. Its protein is CSATQLRGGGNEQFF.

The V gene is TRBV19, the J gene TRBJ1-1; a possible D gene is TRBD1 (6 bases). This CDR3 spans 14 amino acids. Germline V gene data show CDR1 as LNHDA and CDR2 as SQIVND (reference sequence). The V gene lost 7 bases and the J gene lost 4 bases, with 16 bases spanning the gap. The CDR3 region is CASTLRGGGTEAFF. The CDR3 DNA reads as TGTGCCAGTACGCTCAGGGGAGGAGGCACTGAAGCTTTCTTT.

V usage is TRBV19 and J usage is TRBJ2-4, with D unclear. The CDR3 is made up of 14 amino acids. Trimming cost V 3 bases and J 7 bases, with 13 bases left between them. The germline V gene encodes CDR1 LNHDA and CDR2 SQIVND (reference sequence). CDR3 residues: CASSIVSSPNIQYF. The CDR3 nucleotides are TGTGCCAGTAGTATCGTCAGTAGTCCCAACATTCAGTACTTC.

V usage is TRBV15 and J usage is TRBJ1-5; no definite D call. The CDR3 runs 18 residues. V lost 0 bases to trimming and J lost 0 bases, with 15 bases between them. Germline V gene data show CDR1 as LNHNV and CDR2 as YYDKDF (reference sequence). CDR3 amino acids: CATSREVRRRVSNQPQHF. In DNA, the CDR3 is TGTGCCACCAGCAGAGAAGTACGGAGGAGGGTTAGCAATCAGCCCCAGCATTTT.

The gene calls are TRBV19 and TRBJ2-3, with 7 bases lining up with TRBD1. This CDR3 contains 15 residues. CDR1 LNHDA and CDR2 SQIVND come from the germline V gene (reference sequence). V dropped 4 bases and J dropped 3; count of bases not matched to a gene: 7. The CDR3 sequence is CASSSIRGRTDTQYF. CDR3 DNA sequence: TGTGCCAGTAGTAGCATAAGGGGGCGAACAGATACGCAGTATTTT.

The CDR3 nucleotides read TGTGCCAGCATCAAGCCCGGCTCTAGCACAGATACGCAGTATTTT. This gives the protein CASIKPGSSTDTQYF. The chain recombines TRBV7-9 with TRBJ2-3; no clear D gene. The CDR3 loop spans 15 amino acids. Between the trimmed V and J ends, which lost 7 bases and 0 bases, there was a span of 14 bases. The germline V gene encodes CDR1 SEHNR and CDR2 FQNEAQ (reference sequence).

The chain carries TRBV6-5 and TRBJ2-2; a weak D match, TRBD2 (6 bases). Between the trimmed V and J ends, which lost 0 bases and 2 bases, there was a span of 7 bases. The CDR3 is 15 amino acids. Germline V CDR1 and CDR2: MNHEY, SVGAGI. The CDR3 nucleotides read TGTGCCAGCAGTTACTCGCGGGGTAACACCGGGGAGCTGTTTTTT. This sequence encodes CASSYSRGNTGELFF.

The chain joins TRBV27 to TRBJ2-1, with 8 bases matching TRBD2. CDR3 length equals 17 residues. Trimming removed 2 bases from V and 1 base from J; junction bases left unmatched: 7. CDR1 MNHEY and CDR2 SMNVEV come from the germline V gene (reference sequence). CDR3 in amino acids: CASSLSGTRESYNEQFF. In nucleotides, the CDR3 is TGTGCCAGCAGTTTAAGCGGGACTAGAGAATCCTACAATGAGCAGTTCTTC.

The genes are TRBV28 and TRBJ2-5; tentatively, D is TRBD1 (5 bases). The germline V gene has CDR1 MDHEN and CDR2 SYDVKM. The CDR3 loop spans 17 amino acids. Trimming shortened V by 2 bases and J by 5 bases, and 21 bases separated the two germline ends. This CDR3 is CASSLPFSGPLEETQYF. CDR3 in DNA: TGTGCCAGCAGTTTACCATTTTCAGGGCCCCTGGAGGAGACCCAGTACTTC.

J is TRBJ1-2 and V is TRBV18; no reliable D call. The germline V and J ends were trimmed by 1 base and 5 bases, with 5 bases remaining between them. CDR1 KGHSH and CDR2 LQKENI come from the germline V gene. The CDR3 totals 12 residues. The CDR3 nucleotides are TGTGCCAGCTCACCACTCTTGTATGGCTACACCTTC. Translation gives CASSPLLYGYTF. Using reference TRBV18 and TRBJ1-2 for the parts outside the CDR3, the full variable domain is NAGVMQNPRHLVRRRGQEARLRCSPMKGHSHVYWYRQLPEEGLKFMVYLQKENIIDESGMPKERFSAEFPKEGPSILRIQQVVRGDSAAYFCASSPLLYGYTFGSGTRLTVV.

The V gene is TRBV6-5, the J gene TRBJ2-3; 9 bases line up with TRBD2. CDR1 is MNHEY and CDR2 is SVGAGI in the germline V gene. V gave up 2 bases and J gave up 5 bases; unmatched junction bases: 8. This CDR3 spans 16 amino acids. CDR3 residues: CASSYGAGGPKDTQYF. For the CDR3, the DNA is TGTGCCAGCAGTTACGGCGCGGGAGGGCCGAAAGATACGCAGTATTTT.

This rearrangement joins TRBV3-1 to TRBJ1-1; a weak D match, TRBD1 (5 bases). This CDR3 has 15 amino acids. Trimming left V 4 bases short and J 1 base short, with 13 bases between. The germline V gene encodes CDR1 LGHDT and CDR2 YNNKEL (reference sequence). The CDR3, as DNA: TGTGCCAGCAGCCTCCCCGGGACGGAGAACACTGAAGCTTTCTTT. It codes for CASSLPGTENTEAFF.

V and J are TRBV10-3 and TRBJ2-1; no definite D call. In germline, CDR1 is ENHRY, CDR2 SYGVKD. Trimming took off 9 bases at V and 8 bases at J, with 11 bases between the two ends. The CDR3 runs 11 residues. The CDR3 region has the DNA TGTGCCATGTCAGGTGGGGATGAGCAGTTCTTC. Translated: CAMSGGDEQFF.

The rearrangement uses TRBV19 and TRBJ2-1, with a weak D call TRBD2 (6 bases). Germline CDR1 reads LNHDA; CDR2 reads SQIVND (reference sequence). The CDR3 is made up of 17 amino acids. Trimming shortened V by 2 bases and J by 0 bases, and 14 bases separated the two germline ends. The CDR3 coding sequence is TGTGCCAGTAGTATATCTTCCGGAGGGGCCTCCTACAATGAGCAGTTCTTC. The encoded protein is CASSISSGGASYNEQFF.

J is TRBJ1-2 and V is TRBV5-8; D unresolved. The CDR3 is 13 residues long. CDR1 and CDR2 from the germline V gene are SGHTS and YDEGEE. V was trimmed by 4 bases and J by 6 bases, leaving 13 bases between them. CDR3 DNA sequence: TGTGCCAGCAGCCAATCCGGTGTTCATGGCTACACCTTC. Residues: CASSQSGVHGYTF.